This TCR beta chain emerged from a study of T cells in Graves' hyperthyroidism and ophthalmopathy. Study as a whole: Once the initial diagnosis was made, peripheral blood was obtained before any treatment.

A note on this clonotype: Its antigen is unknown.

Points from the study as a whole: Most expanded thyroid clonotypes above 0.001 recurred in blood.

Germline CDR1 is MNHEY and CDR2 is SMNVEV (reference sequence). The CDR3 runs to 15 residues. Trimming left V 2 bases short and J 4 bases short, with 14 bases between. The hyperthyroidism patients had all been newly diagnosed, and their disease duration was under 2 months. Their ages ranged from 18 to 65 years. Lactation, pregnancy, other autoimmune disease or uncontrolled infection excluded patients. RNA transcripts yielded amplified TCR beta CDR3 regions. First-round RT-PCR with HTBI primers amplified the TCR CDR3 region. TCRdb called the multiplex PCR reads again in MiXCR, with one record for every CDR3 protein. The table lists fewer than 350,000 distinct CDR3 sequences, around a sixth of them singletons, with under 55% in the top ten.

The rearrangement uses TRBV27 and TRBJ1-2, with a possible D match to TRBD1 (6 bases). The sample consisted of blood. The receptor comes from a woman aged 50 to 60 with Graves' hyperthyroidism. The CDR3 protein is CASSLKTGGFYGYTF. CDR3 DNA: TGTGCCAGCAGTTTAAAGACAGGCGGTTTCTATGGCTACACCTTC.